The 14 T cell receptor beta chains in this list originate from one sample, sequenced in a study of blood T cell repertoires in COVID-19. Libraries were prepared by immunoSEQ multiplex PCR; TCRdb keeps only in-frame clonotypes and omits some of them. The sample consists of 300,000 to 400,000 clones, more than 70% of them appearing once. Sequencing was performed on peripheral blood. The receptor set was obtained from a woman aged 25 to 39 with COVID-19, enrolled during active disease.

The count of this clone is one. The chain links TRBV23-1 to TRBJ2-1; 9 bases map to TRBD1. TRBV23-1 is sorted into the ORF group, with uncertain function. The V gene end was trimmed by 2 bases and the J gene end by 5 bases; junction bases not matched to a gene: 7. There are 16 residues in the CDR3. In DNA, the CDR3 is TGCGCCAGCAGTCAAGTACCGGGACAGGGTAACAATGAGCAGTTCTTC. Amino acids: CASSQVPGQGNNEQFF.

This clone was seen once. Here the CDR3 DNA reads TGTGCCAGCAGCGAGGGACAGGGGTATGGCTACACCTTC. It translates to CASSEGQGYGYTF. The chain couples TRBV28 to TRBJ1-2, with TRBD1 matching over 10 bases. J gave up 5 bases and V 6 bases, and 3 bases lay outside the gene matches. Germline V gives CDR1 MDHEN, CDR2 SYDVKM. CDR3 size: 13 residues.

The CDR3 here is CASSQNRGGGTDTQYF. The DNA for the CDR3 is TGTGCCAGCAGCCAAAACAGGGGGGGAGGCACAGATACGCAGTATTTT. The V and J genes are TRBV3-1 (or the pseudogene TRBV3-2) and TRBJ2-3; D is perhaps TRBD1 (8 bases). Trimming removed 2 bases at V and 1 base at J, with 13 bases between. Germline V gene data show CDR1 as LGHDT and CDR2 as YNNKEL (reference sequence). CDR3 length: 16 amino acids.

The chain's CDR3 is CASSKKGSQWSSYNEQFF. DNA for the CDR3: TGTGCCAGCAGCAAAAAGGGGTCGCAGTGGAGCTCCTACAATGAGCAGTTCTTC. This rearrangement joins TRBV21-1 to TRBJ2-1; the table's D call of TRBD1 was not tested on the DNA. TRBV21-1 is an annotated pseudogene. This CDR3 has 18 amino acids.

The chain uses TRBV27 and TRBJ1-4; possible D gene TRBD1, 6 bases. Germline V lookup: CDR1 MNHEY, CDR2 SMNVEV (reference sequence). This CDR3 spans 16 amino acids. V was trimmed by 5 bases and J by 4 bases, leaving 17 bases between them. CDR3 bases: TGTGCCAGCAGTCCATATAACAGGGTTAATAATGAAAAACTGTTTTTT. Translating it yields CASSPYNRVNNEKLFF.

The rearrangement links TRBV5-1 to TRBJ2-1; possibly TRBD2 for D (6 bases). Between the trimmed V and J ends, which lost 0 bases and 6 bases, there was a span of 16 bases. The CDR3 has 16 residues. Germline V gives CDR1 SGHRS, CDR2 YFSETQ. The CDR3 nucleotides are TGCGCCAGCAGCTTGGCCGGGGTCGTTAGCGGCAATGAGCAGTTCTTC. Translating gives CASSLAGVVSGNEQFF.

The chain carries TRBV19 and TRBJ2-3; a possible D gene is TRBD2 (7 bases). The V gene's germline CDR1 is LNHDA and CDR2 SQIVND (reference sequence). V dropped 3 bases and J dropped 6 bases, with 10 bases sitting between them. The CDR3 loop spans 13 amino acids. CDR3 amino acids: CASSIGGADTQYF. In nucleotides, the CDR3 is TGTGCCAGTAGTATTGGGGGGGCGGATACGCAGTATTTT. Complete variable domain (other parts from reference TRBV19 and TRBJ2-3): DGGITQSPKYLFRKEGQNVTLSCEQNLNHDAMYWYRQDPGQGLRLIYYSQIVNDFQKGDIAEGYSVSREKKESFPLTVTSAQKNPTAFYLCASSIGGADTQYFGPGTRLTVL.

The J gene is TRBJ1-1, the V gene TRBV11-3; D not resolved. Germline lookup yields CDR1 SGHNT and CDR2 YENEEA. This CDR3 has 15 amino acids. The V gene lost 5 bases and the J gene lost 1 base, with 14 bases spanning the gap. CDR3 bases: TGTGCCAGCAGCCCAAGAGTCACCCAGAACACTGAAGCTTTCTTT. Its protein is CASSPRVTQNTEAFF.

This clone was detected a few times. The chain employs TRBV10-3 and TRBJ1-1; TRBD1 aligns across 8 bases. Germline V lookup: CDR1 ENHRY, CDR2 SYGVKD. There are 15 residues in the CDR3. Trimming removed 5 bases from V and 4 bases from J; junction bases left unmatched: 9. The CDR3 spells CAISKVGQGGTEAFF. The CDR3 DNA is TGTGCCATCAGTAAGGTAGGACAGGGCGGCACTGAAGCTTTCTTT.

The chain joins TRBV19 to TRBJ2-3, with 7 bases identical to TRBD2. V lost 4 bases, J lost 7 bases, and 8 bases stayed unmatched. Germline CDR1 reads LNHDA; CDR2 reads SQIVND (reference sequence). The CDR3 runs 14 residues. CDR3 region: CASSTRDYQNTQYF. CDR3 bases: TGTGCCAGTAGTACTAGGGACTACCAGAATACGCAGTATTTT.

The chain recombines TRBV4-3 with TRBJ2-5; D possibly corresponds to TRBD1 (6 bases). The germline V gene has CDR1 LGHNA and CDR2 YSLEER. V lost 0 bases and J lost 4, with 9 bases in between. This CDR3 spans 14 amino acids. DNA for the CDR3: TGCGCCAGCAGCCAAGAAACAGGGTCAGAGACCCAGTACTTC. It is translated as CASSQETGSETQYF.

Here the CDR3 DNA reads TGTGCCAGCAGGTCGGGACTAGCGGGGGCTGGGGAGTTCTTC. Protein product: CASRSGLAGAGEFF. The chain uses TRBV6-6 and TRBJ2-1; the match to TRBD2 covers 14 bases. The CDR3 has 14 amino acids. Trimming cost V 6 bases and J 14 bases; bases outside gene matches: 9. Germline assignment: CDR1 MNHNY and CDR2 SVGAGI (reference sequence).

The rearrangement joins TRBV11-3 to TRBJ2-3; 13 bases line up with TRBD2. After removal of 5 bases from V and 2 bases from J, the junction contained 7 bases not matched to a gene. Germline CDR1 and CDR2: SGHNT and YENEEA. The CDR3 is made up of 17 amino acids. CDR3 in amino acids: CASSPWTSGSPTDTQYF. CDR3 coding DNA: TGTGCCAGCAGCCCGTGGACTAGCGGGAGCCCCACAGATACGCAGTATTTT.

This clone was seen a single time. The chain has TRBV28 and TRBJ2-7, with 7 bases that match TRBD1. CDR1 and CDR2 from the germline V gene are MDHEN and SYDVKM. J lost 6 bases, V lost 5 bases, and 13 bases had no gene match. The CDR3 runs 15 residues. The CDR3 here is CASSGPGQYSIEQYF. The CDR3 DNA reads TGTGCCAGCAGTGGGCCGGGACAGTATTCGATCGAGCAGTACTTC. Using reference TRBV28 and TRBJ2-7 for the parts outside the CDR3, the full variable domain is DVKVTQSSRYLVKRTGEKVFLECVQDMDHENMFWYRQDPGLGLRLIYFSYDVKMKEKGDIPEGYSVSREKKERFSLILESASTNQTSMYLCASSGPGQYSIEQYFGPGTRLTVT.